The next 28 T cell receptor beta chains were all read from a single sample in a study of tumor-infiltrating lymphocytes in primary liver carcinoma. A primer matching the constant region was used to make TCR beta cDNA from 450 to 500 ng of total RNA. Three nested multiplex PCR rounds of slightly modified ARM-PCR generated TCR beta libraries. The first two PCR rounds used TRBV1-TRBV30 primers with a Cbeta primer, roughly 10 cycles each. TCRdb used MiXCR to reprocess the multiplex PCR reads, holding one entry per CDR3 protein. Of tens of thousands of distinct CDR3 sequences listed, more than 60% were seen once; the top ten hold around 30%. Taking about 18-32 mg of unsorted bulk tissue, the authors co-extracted RNA and DNA. The sequenced material came from liver tumor tissue from sampling region 4. The subset is: tumor region T4, right-lateral pole. These receptors all stem from a man aged 35 to 55 with primary liver carcinoma and hepatitis B virus infection.

The rearrangement links TRBV2 to TRBJ1-5, with D possibly being TRBD1 (6 bases). This CDR3 spans 14 amino acids. V was pared by 7 bases and J by 3 bases, with 13 bases between. The V gene's germline CDR1 is SNHLY and CDR2 FYNNEI. CDR3 coding DNA: TGTGCCAGCAATGCGGGGGCCCCCAATCAGCCCCAGCATTTT. Protein sequence: CASNAGAPNQPQHF.

CDR3 amino acids: CASVLGDLFGHEQFF. The CDR3 nucleotides read TGTGCCAGCGTACTAGGGGACCTCTTCGGACATGAGCAGTTCTTC. The rearrangement links TRBV11-2 to TRBJ2-1; D is tentatively TRBD1 or TRBD2 (5 bases each). Germline CDR1 SGHAT, CDR2 FQNNGV. This CDR3 spans 15 amino acids. V was shortened by 8 bases and J by 8 bases, with 22 bases between the two germline ends. The whole variable domain, remainder taken from reference TRBV11-2 and TRBJ2-1, is EAGVAQSPRYKIIEKRQSVAFWCNPISGHATLYWYQQILGQGPKLLIQFQNNGVVDDSQLPKDRFSAERLKGVDSTLKIQPAKLEDSAVYLCASVLGDLFGHEQFFGPGTRLTVL.

A note on this clonotype: One base away lies a much larger clone, so this may be a sequencing read error. The V call is TRBV6-4, the J call TRBJ2-1, with 10 bases matching TRBD2. Unmatched junction bases numbered 4, after V lost 8 bases and J lost 6 bases. This CDR3 is 13 amino acids long. Germline CDR1 is MRHNA and CDR2 is SNTAGT. As DNA, the CDR3 is TGTGCCAGCTGTAGCGGGAGGCCCAATGAGCAGTTCTTC. Its protein is CASCSGRPNEQFF.

V gene TRBV11-2 combines with J gene TRBJ2-7, with D unresolved. The germline V gene has CDR1 SGHAT and CDR2 FQNNGV. The V end was cut by 5 bases, the J end by 13 bases, with 27 bases between. This CDR3 is built from 15 residues. This CDR3 reads CASSLSVEISYAQYF. The CDR3 DNA follows: TGTGCCAGCAGCCTATCTGTGGAAATATCCTACGCGCAATACTTC.

Turning to this clonotype: The conserved phenylalanine or tryptophan normally closing the CDR3 is absent here, so this likely arose from a read error. The genes are TRBV28 and TRBJ1-2; D is uncertain. CDR1 is MDHEN, CDR2 SYDVKM, per germline. CDR3 length: 14 amino acids. V lost 10 bases to trimming and J lost 4 bases, with 19 bases between them. The CDR3 is CAIRKGGLGYGYTV. The CDR3 region has the DNA TGTGCCATCCGGAAGGGAGGGCTGGGCTATGGCTACACCGTC.

Note on this clonotype: At one of its ends the junction is not consistent with the germline gene, which may arise from a read error. This chain links TRBV11-2 with TRBJ1-4, with TRBD1 matching over 7 bases. From germline, CDR1 is SGHAT and CDR2 FQNNGV. This CDR3 has 15 amino acids. The CDR3 protein is CTNSLGAGGGEKLFF. For the CDR3, the DNA is TGCACCAACAGCTTAGGGGCAGGGGGTGGGGAAAAACTGTTTTTT.

This clonotype was seen only once. J is TRBJ1-1 and V is TRBV20-1; maybe TRBD1 (5 bases). Germline CDR1 and CDR2: DFQATT and SNEGSKA (reference sequence). The CDR3 is made up of 14 amino acids. Trimming pared 8 bases from V and 5 bases from J, leaving 21 bases between. The CDR3 sequence is CSTTVPGGTTEAFF. The CDR3 nucleotides read TGCAGTACTACGGTCCCGGGGGGTACGACTGAAGCTTTCTTT.

About this clonotype itself: It may be a read error: a sequence one base away is much more abundant. V usage is TRBV10-2 and J usage is TRBJ2-2; 11 bases agree with TRBD2. The V gene's germline CDR1 is WSHSY and CDR2 SAAADI. V trimming: 6 bases; J trimming: 7 bases; junction bases outside the gene matches: 7. The CDR3 length is 15 residues. Written as DNA, the CDR3 is TGCGCCAGCAGAATAGCGGGAGGGCCGGTCGGGGAGCTGTTTTTT. Its protein product is CASRIAGGPVGELFF.

Turning to this clonotype: Because the CDR3 is missing its conserved closing phenylalanine or tryptophan, this is likely a read error. The chain links TRBV11-1 to TRBJ2-1, with 11 nucleotides matching TRBD2. Germline lookup yields CDR1 SGHAT and CDR2 FQDESV (reference sequence). V dropped 3 bases and J dropped 5; count of bases not matched to a gene: 3. This CDR3 region has 15 residues. CDR3 amino acids: CASSFGTSGHNEQFL. Written as DNA, the CDR3 is TGTGCCAGCAGCTTCGGGACTAGCGGTCACAATGAGCAGTTCCTC.

With respect to this clonotype: A much larger clone sits a single nucleotide away, making a read error possible. In DNA, the CDR3 is TGTGCCAGCAGCCATGGTAGCGGCATAGGGACCCAGTACTTC. Its translation is CASSHGSGIGTQYF. The J gene is TRBJ2-5, the V gene TRBV4-2; D may be TRBD2 (6 bases). Trimming stripped 3 bases from V and 7 bases from J, with 15 bases between. The germline gives CDR1 LGHNA, CDR2 YNFKEQ. CDR3 size: 14 residues.

As to this clonotype: This sequence may be a read error, since a much larger clone differs from it by one base. The J gene is TRBJ2-3, the V gene TRBV5-1; 10 bases agree with TRBD2. CDR3 length equals 15 residues. Germline V gene data show CDR1 as SGHRS and CDR2 as YFSETQ. The J segment lost 5 bases and the V segment lost 0 bases, leaving 3 bases of the junction unmatched. CDR3 sequence reads: CASSLEREGIDTQYF. CDR3 DNA sequence: TGCGCCAGCAGCTTGGAGCGGGAGGGCATAGATACGCAGTATTTT.

This clonotype was picked up many times. The rearrangement uses TRBV10-2 and TRBJ2-1; 11 bases line up with TRBD2. Trimming took 6 bases from V and 8 from J; bases not matched to a gene: 6. CDR3 length equals 14 residues. CDR1 and CDR2 (germline): WSHSY, SAAADI. CDR3 nucleotide sequence: TGCGCCAGCAGCCTGGGACTAGCGGACTATGAGCAGTTCTTC. Amino acids: CASSLGLADYEQFF.

As concerns this clonotype: An end of the junction differs from the germline gene, which may be a read error. The chain joins TRBV5-4 to TRBJ2-2; the match to TRBD1 covers 9 bases. This CDR3 is built from 13 residues. Per germline, CDR1 SGHNT and CDR2 YYREEE (reference sequence). The CDR3 sequence is CASRIQGAREPFF. The CDR3, as DNA: TGTGCCAGCAGGATACAGGGGGCCCGGGAGCCGTTTTTT.

Concerning this clonotype itself: Without the conserved terminal phenylalanine or tryptophan, this CDR3 likely stems from a read error. The rearrangement links TRBV29-1 to TRBJ1-1; D is unclear. V lost 1 base to trimming and J lost 5 bases, with 14 bases between them. The CDR3 spans 14 residues. Germline V gene data show CDR1 as SQVTM and CDR2 as ANQGSEA. The CDR3 DNA reads as TGCAGCGTTGAAGGCCCTCAACTGTGGACTGAAGCTTTCCTT. It yields the protein CSVEGPQLWTEAFL.

To note about this clonotype: A read error may explain this, as a much larger clone is one base away. The chain joins TRBV7-9 to TRBJ2-3; no clear D gene. The CDR3 is 15 residues long. V lost 2 bases, J lost 3 bases, and 12 bases lay in between. Germline CDR1 is SEHNR and CDR2 is FQNEAQ (reference sequence). Here the CDR3 reads CASSLRYSRTDTQYF. Here the CDR3 DNA reads TGTGCCAGCAGCTTACGGTATAGTAGAACAGATACGCAGTATTTT.

This clonotype was seen at least ten times. V and J are TRBV6-2 or TRBV6-3 and TRBJ2-1; D might be TRBD1 or TRBD2, each matching 5 bases. Germline lookup yields CDR1 MNHEY and CDR2 SVGEGT. V lost 5 bases and J 9 bases, leaving 20 bases between the germline ends. This CDR3 has 15 amino acids. The CDR3 loop reads CASSVHPLGESEQFF. Written as DNA, the CDR3 is TGTGCCAGCAGTGTCCACCCCCTGGGGGAGAGTGAGCAGTTCTTC.

This clonotype is deemed medium-sized. This chain connects TRBV6-5 to TRBJ2-7; 10 bases fit TRBD1. V was clipped by 9 bases and J by 3 bases; unmatched bases: 5. This CDR3 has 13 amino acids. Germline assignment: CDR1 MNHEY and CDR2 SVGAGI. The CDR3 nucleotides are TGTGCCAGTAACCGGGACAGGGGCTACGAGCAGTACTTC. This sequence encodes CASNRDRGYEQYF.

The V call is TRBV11-2, the J call TRBJ2-1; TRBD2 aligns across 10 bases. The CDR3 extends over 15 amino acids. Per germline, CDR1 SGHAT and CDR2 FQNNGV. The CDR3 loop is CGISLAGVSYNEQFF. DNA of the CDR3: TGTGGCATCAGCCTAGCGGGGGTCTCCTACAATGAGCAGTTCTTC. Using reference TRBV11-2 and TRBJ2-1 for the parts outside the CDR3, the full variable domain is EAGVAQSPRYKIIEKRQSVAFWCNPISGHATLYWYQQILGQGPKLLIQFQNNGVVDDSQLPKDRFSAERLKGVDSTLKIQPAKLEDSAVYLCGISLAGVSYNEQFFGPGTRLTVL.

Comments on this clonotype: A read error may produce the germline difference seen at one junction end. The rearrangement links TRBV10-3 to TRBJ1-5; no reliable D call. The CDR3 contains 17 residues. CDR1 ENHRY and CDR2 SYGVKD come from the germline V gene. The CDR3 DNA reads as TGTGCCATCAGAGAGGAGGGCCCTAGGGTTAGCAATCAGCCCCAACATTTT. This sequence encodes CAIREEGPRVSNQPQHF.

Turning to this clonotype: A much larger clonotype is one base distant, so this may be a read error. The chain employs TRBV30 and TRBJ1-5; no clear D. The ends were cut back, 8 bases at V and 1 base at J, with 15 bases in the middle. This CDR3 comprises 14 residues. Germline assignment: CDR1 GTSNPN and CDR2 SVGIG (reference sequence). The CDR3 loop is CARDIGLSNQPQHF. In DNA form, the CDR3 reads TGTGCCAGGGATATAGGGTTGAGCAATCAGCCCCAGCATTTT.

This clonotype has just one count. The chain has TRBV5-1 and TRBJ2-1; 9 positions agree with TRBD2. CDR3 size: 15 residues. The germline V gene encodes CDR1 SGHRS and CDR2 YFSETQ. V shed 4 bases and J 15 bases; nucleotides not matched to a gene: 17. CDR3 bases: TGCGCCAGCAGCCCCGACCCAGGATTAGCGGGAGTTCGGTTCTTC. This codes for CASSPDPGLAGVRFF.

As for this clonotype: An end of the junction does not agree with germline; a read error may underlie this. The V and J genes are TRBV6-5 and TRBJ2-6; a possible D gene is TRBD1 (5 bases). Germline V CDR1 and CDR2: MNHEY, SVGAGI. The CDR3 loop spans 18 amino acids. This chain's CDR3 is CAGSLWKGMKAGANVPTF. CDR3 nucleotides: TGTGCCGGCAGTCTTTGGAAAGGGATGAAAGCTGGGGCCAACGTCCCGACTTTC.

V is TRBV7-9 and J is TRBJ2-2, with D perhaps TRBD2 (5 bases). Between the trimmed V and J ends, which lost 6 bases and 7 bases, there was a span of 12 bases. The CDR3 sequence is 13 residues long. CDR1 SEHNR and CDR2 FQNEAQ come from the germline V gene (reference sequence). The CDR3 sequence: CASRISAGGELFF. CDR3 nucleotides: TGTGCCAGCAGAATTAGCGCGGGCGGGGAGCTGTTTTTT. The whole variable domain, remainder taken from reference TRBV7-9 and TRBJ2-2, is DTGVSQNPRHKITKRGQNVTFRCDPISEHNRLYWYRQTLGQGPEFLTYFQNEAQLEKSRLLSDRFSAERPKGSFSTLEIQRTEQGDSAMYLCASRISAGGELFFGEGSRLTVL.

Concerning this clonotype itself: A read error is likely, as this CDR3 ends without the conserved phenylalanine or tryptophan. Because the CDR3's place on the DNA is in doubt, the DNA is left out and the CDR3 is given as listed by TCRdb. The chain links TRBV29-1 to TRBJ2-1; TRBD2, the D gene given by the table, was not confirmed from the DNA. CDR1 and CDR2 from the germline V gene are SQVTM and ANQGSEA. The CDR3 adds up to 12 amino acids, both ends counted. This chain's CDR3 is CSGELISNEQFL.

This clonotype was seen just once. One junction end disagrees with the germline gene, perhaps due to a read error. The CDR3 protein is CASSQWEGNSPLHF. CDR3 nucleotide sequence: TGCGCCAGCAGCCAGTGGGAGGGTAATTCACCCCTCCACTTT. The gene calls are TRBV14 and TRBJ1-6; D is unclear. The V gene's germline CDR1 is SGHDN and CDR2 FVKESK. This CDR3 spans 14 amino acids.

As for this clonotype: A much bigger clone sits one base away, suggesting this may be a read error. V is TRBV28 and J is TRBJ2-7; D unclear. Between the trimmed V and J ends, which lost 6 bases and 0 bases, there was a span of 18 bases. This CDR3 comprises 16 residues. CDR1 is MDHEN, CDR2 SYDVKM, per germline. CDR3 protein: CASRAASGGPSYEQYF. CDR3 DNA sequence: TGTGCCAGCAGGGCTGCCTCCGGCGGACCCTCCTACGAGCAGTACTTC.

This clonotype has only a few counts. Germline is not matched at one junction end, which may reflect a read error. CDR3 amino acids: CANSKETGTGAFGEQFF. In DNA form, the CDR3 reads TGCGCCAACAGCAAGGAAACCGGGACAGGGGCCTTTGGTGAGCAGTTCTTC. The rearrangement uses TRBV5-1 and TRBJ2-1, with 10 positions matching TRBD1. Germline V gene lookup returns CDR1 SGHRS and CDR2 YFSETQ. The CDR3 is made up of 17 amino acids.

In its sample, this clonotype was seen a few times. The chain carries TRBV7-9 and TRBJ2-2, with 8 nucleotides matching TRBD1. V dropped 4 bases and J dropped 6; count of bases not matched to a gene: 7. The CDR3 has 15 residues. CDR1 is SEHNR and CDR2 is FQNEAQ in the germline V gene (reference sequence). The CDR3 sequence is CASSSGTGGAGELFF. In nucleotides, the CDR3 is TGTGCCAGCAGCTCCGGGACAGGCGGAGCCGGGGAGCTGTTTTTT.